Shown below are 18 T cell receptor beta chains from a single sample sequenced in a study of blood T cell repertoires in COVID-19 (dated by TCRdb to the early 2020s). Receptor amplification or capture employed the immunoSEQ multiplex PCR assay. TCRdb limited this immuneACCESS table to in-frame rearrangements with V and J called. A share of clones is missing; checked studies link under half to unresolved V genes, and the rest is unexplained. The sample contains fewer than 400,000 clones, around 83% of them found a single time. In total, the top ten clones hold about 3% of the sample. Sequencing was performed on peripheral blood. These TCRs come from a man aged 25 to 40 with active or convalescent COVID-19.

V is TRBV6-1 and J is TRBJ1-4; 10 positions match TRBD1. The V segment lost 0 bases and the J segment 7 bases; nucleotides outside the gene matches: 2. There are 15 residues in the CDR3. Germline V gene lookup returns CDR1 MNHNS and CDR2 SASEGT. CDR3 DNA sequence: TGTGCCAGCAGTGAAGCGAGGACAGGGGGTGAAAAACTGTTTTTT. Its translation is CASSEARTGGEKLFF.

The rearrangement uses TRBV5-1 and TRBJ2-1; the match to TRBD1 covers 7 bases. V shed 4 bases, J shed 7 bases, and the junction held 8 bases outside the gene matches. This CDR3 has 14 amino acids. Germline assignment: CDR1 SGHRS and CDR2 YFSETQ. CDR3: CASSARQGGNEQFF. In DNA, the CDR3 is TGCGCCAGCAGCGCCCGACAGGGTGGGAATGAGCAGTTCTTC.

The genes are TRBV28 and TRBJ1-1, with 8 bases identical to TRBD1. Germline CDR1 MDHEN, CDR2 SYDVKM. The ends lost 5 bases at V and 0 bases at J; junction bases unmatched: 8. CDR3 length equals 16 residues. The DNA for the CDR3 is TGTGCCAGCAGTCTCCCCGGACAGGGTATGAACACTGAAGCTTTCTTT. It specifies CASSLPGQGMNTEAFF.

The chain recombines TRBV21-1 with TRBJ2-4; the table's TRBD1 call for D was not verified on the DNA. TRBV21-1 is noted as a pseudogene. This CDR3 has 17 amino acids. The CDR3 region is CASSKVWGRVNKALQYF. DNA for the CDR3: TGTGCCAGCAGCAAAGTATGGGGGCGCGTAAACAAAGCCCTTCAGTACTTC.

Comments on this clone: The same CDR3 is also encoded by other DNA sequences in this sample. V and J are TRBV29-1 and TRBJ2-5, with a tentative D call TRBD2 (6 bases). Germline lookup yields CDR1 SQVTM and CDR2 ANQGSEA. The CDR3 runs 12 residues. The V gene lost 3 bases and the J gene lost 2 bases, with 7 bases spanning the gap. For the CDR3, the DNA is TGCAGCGTTGATCGGGGGCAAGAGACCCAGTACTTC. Translating it yields CSVDRGQETQYF.

The J gene is TRBJ2-7, the V gene TRBV19; 13 bases fit TRBD2. The length of the CDR3 is 16 residues. Trimming removed 6 bases from V and 2 bases from J; junction bases left unmatched: 7. Per the germline V gene, CDR1 is LNHDA and CDR2 is SQIVND (reference sequence). DNA of the CDR3: TGTGCCAGTAGCCCTTTGGGGACTAGCGGGACCTACGAGCAGTACTTC. Protein: CASSPLGTSGTYEQYF.

The CDR3 bases are TGTGCCAGCAGCTTAGGCGGCGGGGGGGACACAGATACGCAGTATTTT. Translated, it gives CASSLGGGGDTDTQYF. The rearrangement uses TRBV7-2 and TRBJ2-3; TRBD2 matches at 9 bases. The CDR3 totals 16 residues. CDR1 is SGHTA and CDR2 is FQGNSA in the germline V gene. V lost 1 base to trimming and J lost 2 bases; unmatched junction nucleotides: 4.

The chain recombines TRBV19 with TRBJ2-1; possible D gene TRBD2, 5 bases. This CDR3 comprises 15 residues. V lost 4 bases, J lost 4 bases, and 14 bases lay in between. The germline gives CDR1 LNHDA, CDR2 SQIVND (reference sequence). DNA of the CDR3: TGTGCCAGTAGTAGGGCGGCGGGTCCGTACAATGAGCAGTTCTTC. Protein: CASSRAAGPYNEQFF.

V usage is TRBV7-2 and J usage is TRBJ1-2, with 10 bases matching TRBD1. The CDR3 spans 15 residues. The ends lost 5 bases at V and 2 bases at J; junction bases unmatched: 5. Germline CDR1 SGHTA, CDR2 FQGNSA. DNA of the CDR3: TGTGCCAGCAGCCCTGACAGGGGGCGAAACTATGGCTACACCTTC. Encoded protein: CASSPDRGRNYGYTF.

The rearrangement joins TRBV4-3 to TRBJ1-4; D remains ambiguous. This CDR3 region has 15 residues. Germline-derived CDR1 and CDR2 are LGHNA and YSLEER. The V end lost 4 bases, the J end lost 6 bases, and 15 bases lay between the germline ends. The CDR3 reads CASSRGDTVDEKLFF. The CDR3 DNA sequence: TGCGCCAGCAGCCGCGGTGATACTGTGGATGAAAAACTGTTTTTT.

The chain joins TRBV19 to TRBJ2-5; D not resolved. V was clipped by 2 bases and J by 2 bases, with 3 bases between them. Germline CDR1 and CDR2: LNHDA and SQIVND (reference sequence). The CDR3 has 12 residues. For the CDR3, the DNA is TGTGCCAGTAGTATACCTCAAGAGACCCAGTACTTC. Residues: CASSIPQETQYF.

V gene TRBV15 combines with J gene TRBJ2-7, with D maybe TRBD2 (6 bases). CDR3 length: 15 amino acids. With 5 bases removed from V and 2 bases from J, the gap between germline ends came to 16 bases. CDR1 and CDR2 from the germline V gene are LNHNV and YYDKDF (reference sequence). The CDR3 is CATSEGGGNTYEQYF. The CDR3 nucleotides are TGTGCCACCAGCGAGGGCGGCGGGAATACCTACGAGCAGTACTTC.

The chain is built from TRBV6-5 and TRBJ1-2; a weak D match, TRBD1 (5 bases). This CDR3 region has 15 residues. Trimming removed 7 bases from V and 4 bases from J, with 19 bases in between. Germline V gives CDR1 MNHEY, CDR2 SVGAGI. Here the CDR3 DNA reads TGTGCCAGCACCGACTCCGGGGGATCCATCTATGGCTACACCTTC. Translated: CASTDSGGSIYGYTF.

This chain joins TRBV15 and TRBJ1-1, with D hard to call. The germline V and J ends were trimmed by 1 base and 1 base, with 7 bases remaining between them. This CDR3 region has 14 residues. CDR1 LNHNV and CDR2 YYDKDF come from the germline V gene (reference sequence). The CDR3 protein is CATSRAYGNTEAFF. In DNA, the CDR3 is TGTGCCACCAGCAGAGCTTACGGGAACACTGAAGCTTTCTTT.

The chain is built from TRBV5-4 and TRBJ2-1; a possible D gene is TRBD2 (5 bases). V lost 4 bases and J 6 bases, leaving 17 bases between the germline ends. This CDR3 is built from 15 residues. CDR1 and CDR2 from the germline V gene are SGHNT and YYREEE (reference sequence). In DNA, the CDR3 is TGTGCCAGCAGCGTGGACGGCGCTCGGGGCAATGAGCAGTTCTTC. It specifies CASSVDGARGNEQFF. Full variable domain (remainder filled in from reference TRBV5-4 and TRBJ2-1): ETGVTQSPTHLIKTRGQQVTLRCSSQSGHNTVSWYQQALGQGPQFIFQYYREEENGRGNFPPRFSGLQFPNYSSELNVNALELDDSALYLCASSVDGARGNEQFFGPGTRLTVL.

A single count supports this clone. This chain connects TRBV11-3 to TRBJ2-2, with 10 bases matching TRBD1. The germline V gene has CDR1 SGHNT and CDR2 YENEEA. The V gene end was trimmed by 5 bases and the J gene end by 9 bases; junction bases not matched to a gene: 12. The CDR3 has 16 amino acids. The CDR3 is CASSRPGQGTSWELFF. The CDR3 DNA reads TGTGCCAGCAGCAGGCCGGGACAGGGGACGTCGTGGGAGCTGTTTTTT.

The V and J genes are TRBV4-1 and TRBJ2-1; D might be TRBD2 (6 bases). The V gene lost 0 bases and the J gene lost 5 bases, with 14 bases spanning the gap. CDR3 length: 16 amino acids. Germline V gives CDR1 MGHRA, CDR2 YSYEKL. CDR3 sequence (DNA): TGCGCCAGCAGCCAAGAAGGTAGCGGCTATAACAATGAGCAGTTCTTC. Encoded protein: CASSQEGSGYNNEQFF.

This chain connects TRBV4-3 to TRBJ2-1; 9 bases are a match to TRBD2. The J segment lost 5 bases and the V segment lost 0 bases, leaving 5 bases of the junction unmatched. CDR3 size: 16 residues. The germline V gene has CDR1 LGHNA and CDR2 YSLEER. The CDR3 sequence: CASSQDPGLAHNEQFF. The CDR3 DNA sequence: TGCGCCAGCAGCCAAGATCCGGGACTAGCTCACAATGAGCAGTTCTTC.